The 18 T cell receptor beta chains given below trace back to one sample, sequenced in a study of cytomegalovirus exposure and HLA in healthy donors. This PCR relied on a set of 60 Vbeta primers and 13 Jbeta primers. The table came from immunoSEQ multiplex PCR; TCRdb's copy has only in-frame clones and leaves some out. This sample has about 150,000 clones, with 70% found just once. Material for sequencing was PBMCs. All receptors come from a woman aged 55-70 years in good health and CMV-seropositive.

This rearrangement joins TRBV10-1 to TRBJ1-2; 7 nucleotides align to TRBD1. V trimming: 8 bases; J trimming: 4 bases; junction bases outside the gene matches: 10. The CDR3 is made up of 14 amino acids. The germline V gene encodes CDR1 WNHNN and CDR2 SYGVQD (reference sequence). The CDR3 DNA reads as TGCGCCAGCCATGGGACAGAGGAATTCTATGGCTACACCTTC. It codes for CASHGTEEFYGYTF.

The rearrangement links TRBV13 to TRBJ2-1; 12 positions match TRBD2. This CDR3 region has 14 residues. J lost 14 bases, V lost 5 bases, and 10 bases had no gene match. Per germline, CDR1 PRHDT and CDR2 FYEKMQ (reference sequence). The DNA for the CDR3 is TGTGCCAGCAGCCAGCGGACTAGCGGGAATCGGGAGTTCTTC. Protein product: CASSQRTSGNREFF.

The table lists this clone with a few counts. J is TRBJ2-7 and V is TRBV4-2; D perhaps matches TRBD1 (6 bases). V was pared by 0 bases and J by 1 base, with 19 bases between. The CDR3 runs to 18 residues. Germline CDR1 reads LGHNA; CDR2 reads YNFKEQ. The CDR3 nucleotides read TGTGCCAGCAGCCAAGACGGGTTTGGGGGCTTAGGTTCCTACGAGCAGTACTTC. Encoded protein: CASSQDGFGGLGSYEQYF.

The chain links TRBV18 to TRBJ2-5; 8 bases are a match to TRBD2. The CDR3 is made up of 16 amino acids. The germline gives CDR1 KGHSH, CDR2 LQKENI. Trimming took 1 base from V and 1 from J; bases not matched to a gene: 5. The CDR3 region has the DNA TGTGCCAGCTCACCACTAGCGGGAACTTCCCAAGAGACCCAGTACTTC. This encodes CASSPLAGTSQETQYF.

This chain connects TRBV29-1 to TRBJ2-3, with D perhaps TRBD2 (6 bases). Germline V gene data show CDR1 as SQVTM and CDR2 as ANQGSEA. Between the trimmed V and J ends, which lost 4 bases and 5 bases, there was a span of 13 bases. The CDR3 loop spans 13 amino acids. CDR3 bases: TGCAGCGTTGGGGGACTCAACAAAGATACGCAGTATTTT. Translation gives CSVGGLNKDTQYF.

About this clone itself: One end of the junction is discordant with germline, which a read error may explain. This chain links TRBV6-6 with TRBJ1-1, with D tentatively TRBD1 (5 bases). CDR1 is MNHNY and CDR2 is SVGAGI in the germline V gene (reference sequence). The CDR3 has 13 amino acids. The CDR3 loop is CASSSSSQAKAFF. CDR3 bases: TGTGCCAGCAGTTCTTCATCACAGGCTAAAGCGTTCTTT.

This chain links TRBV5-1 with TRBJ1-1; 9 positions match TRBD1. The germline V gene has CDR1 SGHRS and CDR2 YFSETQ. This CDR3 has 14 amino acids. The trim removed 5 bases at V and 0 bases at J, leaving 2 bases unmatched. The CDR3 DNA follows: TGCGCCAGCAGGGGACAGGGAATGAACACTGAAGCTTTCTTT. Amino acid sequence: CASRGQGMNTEAFF.

This clone occurred a few times. The chain has TRBV28 and TRBJ1-1; D ambiguous. There are 13 residues in the CDR3. The germline gives CDR1 MDHEN, CDR2 SYDVKM. The V end lost 7 bases, the J end lost 3 bases, and 12 bases lay between the germline ends. This CDR3 is CASKESKHTEAFF. CDR3 DNA: TGTGCCAGCAAGGAGAGCAAGCACACTGAAGCTTTCTTT.

This rearrangement joins TRBV10-2 to TRBJ2-7, with a possible D match to TRBD1 (6 bases). The length of the CDR3 is 14 residues. CDR1 WSHSY and CDR2 SAAADI come from the germline V gene. The V end was cut by 0 bases, the J end by 2 bases, with 8 bases between. Written as DNA, the CDR3 is TGCGCCAGCAGTGAGTCATGGGGGCCCTACGAGCAGTACTTC. This encodes CASSESWGPYEQYF.

The chain has TRBV9 and TRBJ1-2; 8 nucleotides align to TRBD1. The CDR3 has 14 amino acids. Germline V gene data show CDR1 as SGDLS and CDR2 as YYNGEE. V trimming: 4 bases; J trimming: 4 bases; junction bases outside the gene matches: 6. In DNA, the CDR3 is TGTGCCAGCAGCACAGGACAGGGCAGCTATGGCTACACCTTC. It codes for CASSTGQGSYGYTF. Complete variable domain (other parts from reference TRBV9 and TRBJ1-2): DSGVTQTPKHLITATGQRVTLRCSPRSGDLSVYWYQQSLDQGLQFLIQYYNGEERAKGNILERFSAQQFPDLHSELNLSSLELGDSALYFCASSTGQGSYGYTFGSGTRLTVV.

J is TRBJ2-1 and V is TRBV5-1, with D perhaps matching TRBD1 (5 bases). V was cut by 7 bases and J by 1 base, with 15 bases left in between. There are 15 residues in the CDR3. Germline lookup yields CDR1 SGHRS and CDR2 YFSETQ. The CDR3 DNA reads as TGCGCCAGCGGAATTGACAGCCCGTCCTACAATGAGCAGTTCTTC. It encodes CASGIDSPSYNEQFF.

This clone was observed a handful of times. The same CDR3 is also encoded by other DNA sequences in this sample. This chain links TRBV29-1 with TRBJ1-1, with 8 positions matching TRBD1. This CDR3 is 13 amino acids long. Germline V CDR1 and CDR2: SQVTM, ANQGSEA. The trim removed 4 bases at V and 1 base at J, leaving 2 bases unmatched. DNA of the CDR3: TGCAGCGTTGGTGGACAGGGGAACACTGAAGCTTTCTTT. Translated: CSVGGQGNTEAFF.

The chain has TRBV18 and TRBJ2-7; TRBD2 agrees at 12 bases. The V and J ends lost 3 bases and 6 bases, in that order; junction bases with no gene match: 15. In germline, CDR1 is KGHSH, CDR2 LQKENI. This CDR3 has 18 amino acids. The CDR3 protein is CASSPGLSTSGSGGEQYF. CDR3 sequence (DNA): TGTGCCAGCTCACCCGGCCTGTCGACTAGCGGGAGCGGGGGCGAGCAGTACTTC.

The chain employs TRBV30 and TRBJ1-3, with 11 positions matching TRBD1. Germline trimming cut 3 bases from V and 1 base from J; bases unmatched to any gene: 5. This CDR3 contains 16 residues. From germline, CDR1 is GTSNPN and CDR2 SVGIG (reference sequence). The CDR3 is CAWREGQGASGNTIYF. Written as DNA, the CDR3 is TGTGCCTGGAGGGAAGGACAGGGGGCGTCTGGAAACACCATATATTTT. Complete variable domain (other parts from reference TRBV30 and TRBJ1-3): SQTIHQWPATLVQPVGSPLSLECTVEGTSNPNLYWYRQAAGRGLQLLFYSVGIGQISSEVPQNLSASRPQDRQFILSSKKLLLSDSGFYLCAWREGQGASGNTIYFGEGSWLTVV.

Points on this clone: Other DNA variants within this sample encode the same CDR3. The chain links TRBV5-4 to TRBJ1-2, with D maybe TRBD1 (5 bases). There are 12 residues in the CDR3. The germline V gene encodes CDR1 SGHNT and CDR2 YYREEE (reference sequence). Trimming took off 0 bases at V and 6 bases at J, with 6 bases between the two ends. CDR3 DNA: TGTGCCAGCAGCTTGGTAGGGGATGGCTACACCTTC. It translates to CASSLVGDGYTF.

The chain has TRBV28 and TRBJ1-5, with a possible D match to TRBD1 (6 bases). CDR1 MDHEN and CDR2 SYDVKM come from the germline V gene. The CDR3 covers 13 residues. V gave up 6 bases and J gave up 6 bases, with 12 bases separating them. CDR3 amino acids: CASRLQGSQPQHF. In DNA, the CDR3 is TGTGCCAGCAGACTACAGGGTAGTCAGCCCCAGCATTTT.

This rearrangement joins TRBV30 to TRBJ1-2, with D perhaps matching TRBD1 (5 bases). CDR3 length: 15 amino acids. Germline lookup yields CDR1 GTSNPN and CDR2 SVGIG (reference sequence). Trimming pared 4 bases from V and 1 base from J, leaving 16 bases between. CDR3 nucleotide sequence: TGTGCCTGGATACCCGCGGGGGGGTATAACTATGGCTACACCTTC. This translates into CAWIPAGGYNYGYTF.

This clone was seen only a few times. The rearrangement uses TRBV4-1 and TRBJ2-1; 7 bases map to TRBD2. Germline V gives CDR1 MGHRA, CDR2 YSYEKL. This CDR3 is built from 13 residues. The V and J ends lost 4 bases and 7 bases, in that order; junction bases with no gene match: 4. CDR3: CASSPGLRNEQFF. Here the CDR3 DNA reads TGCGCCAGCAGCCCGGGACTAAGGAATGAGCAGTTCTTC.